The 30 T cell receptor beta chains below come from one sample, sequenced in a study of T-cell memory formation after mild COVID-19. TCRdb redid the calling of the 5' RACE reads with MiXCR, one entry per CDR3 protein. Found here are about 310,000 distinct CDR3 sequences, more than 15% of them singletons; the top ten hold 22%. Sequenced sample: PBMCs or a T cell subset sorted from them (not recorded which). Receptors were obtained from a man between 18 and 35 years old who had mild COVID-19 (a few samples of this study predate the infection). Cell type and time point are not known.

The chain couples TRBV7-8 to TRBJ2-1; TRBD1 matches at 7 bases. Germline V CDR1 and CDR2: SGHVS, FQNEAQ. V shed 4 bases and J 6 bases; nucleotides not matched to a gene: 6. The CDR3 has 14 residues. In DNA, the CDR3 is TGTGCCAGCAGCTCGGATAGGGGGCCCAATGAGCAGTTCTTC. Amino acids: CASSSDRGPNEQFF.

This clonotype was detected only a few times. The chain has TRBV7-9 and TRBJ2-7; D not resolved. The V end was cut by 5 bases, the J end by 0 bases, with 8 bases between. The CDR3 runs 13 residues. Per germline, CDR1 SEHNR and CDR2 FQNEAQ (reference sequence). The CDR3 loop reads CASSTDGSYEQYF. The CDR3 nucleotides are TGTGCCAGCAGCACCGACGGCTCCTACGAGCAGTACTTC.

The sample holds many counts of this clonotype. The CDR3 protein is CAIGRQVDQPQHF. The DNA of the CDR3 is TGTGCCATCGGAAGACAGGTGGATCAGCCCCAGCATTTT. The chain combines TRBV10-3 with TRBJ1-5; tentatively, D is TRBD1 (6 bases). There are 13 residues in the CDR3. Germline CDR1 ENHRY, CDR2 SYGVKD. Trimming left V 8 bases short and J 5 bases short, with 13 bases between.

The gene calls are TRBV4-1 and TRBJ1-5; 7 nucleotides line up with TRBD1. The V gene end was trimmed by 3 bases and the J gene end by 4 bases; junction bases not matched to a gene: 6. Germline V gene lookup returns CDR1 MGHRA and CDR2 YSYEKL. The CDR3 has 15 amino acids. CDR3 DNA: TGCGCCAGCAGCCAGGGGACAGTTCAAAATCAGCCCCAGCATTTT. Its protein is CASSQGTVQNQPQHF.

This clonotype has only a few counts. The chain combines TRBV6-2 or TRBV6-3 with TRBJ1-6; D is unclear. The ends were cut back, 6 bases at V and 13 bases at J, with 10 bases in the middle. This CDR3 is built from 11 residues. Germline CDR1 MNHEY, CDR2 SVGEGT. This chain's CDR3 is CASRTVSPLHF. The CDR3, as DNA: TGTGCCAGCAGGACGGTGAGTCCCCTCCACTTT.

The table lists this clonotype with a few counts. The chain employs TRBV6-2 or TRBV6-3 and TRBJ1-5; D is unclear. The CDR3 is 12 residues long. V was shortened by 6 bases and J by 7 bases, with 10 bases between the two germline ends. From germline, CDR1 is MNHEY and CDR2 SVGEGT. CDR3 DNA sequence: TGTGCCAGCAGCCCCGTAAGACAGCCCCAGCATTTT. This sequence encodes CASSPVRQPQHF.

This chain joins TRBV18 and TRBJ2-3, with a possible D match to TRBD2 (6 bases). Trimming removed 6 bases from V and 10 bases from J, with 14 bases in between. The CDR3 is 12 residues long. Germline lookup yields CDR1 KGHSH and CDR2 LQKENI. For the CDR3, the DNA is TGTGCCAGCTCGCGCTCGGAGGGAGCGCAGTATTTT. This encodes CASSRSEGAQYF.

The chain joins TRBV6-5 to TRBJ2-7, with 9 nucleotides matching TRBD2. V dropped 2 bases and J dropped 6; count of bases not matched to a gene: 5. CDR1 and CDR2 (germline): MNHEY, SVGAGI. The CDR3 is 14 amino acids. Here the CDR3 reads CASSYAGGPLEQYF. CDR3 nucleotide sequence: TGTGCCAGCAGTTACGCGGGGGGGCCTCTCGAGCAGTACTTC.

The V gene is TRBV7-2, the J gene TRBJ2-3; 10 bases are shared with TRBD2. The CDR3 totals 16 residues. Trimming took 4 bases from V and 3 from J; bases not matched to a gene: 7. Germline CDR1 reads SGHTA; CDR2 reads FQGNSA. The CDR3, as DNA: TGTGCCAGCAGCTCCTTTAGCGGGGGGTTTACAGATACGCAGTATTTT. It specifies CASSSFSGGFTDTQYF. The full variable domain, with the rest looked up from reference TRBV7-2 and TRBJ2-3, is GAGVSQSPSNKVTEKGKDVELRCDPISGHTALYWYRQSLGQGLEFLIYFQGNSAPDKSGLPSDRFSAERTGGSVSTLTIQRTQQEDSAVYLCASSSFSGGFTDTQYFGPGTRLTVL.

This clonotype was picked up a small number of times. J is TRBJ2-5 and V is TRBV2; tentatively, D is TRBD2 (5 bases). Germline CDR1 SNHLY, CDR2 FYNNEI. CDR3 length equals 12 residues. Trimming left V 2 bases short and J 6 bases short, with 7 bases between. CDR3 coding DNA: TGTGCCAGCAGTGAAAGGGAGCAGACCCAGTACTTC. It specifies CASSEREQTQYF.

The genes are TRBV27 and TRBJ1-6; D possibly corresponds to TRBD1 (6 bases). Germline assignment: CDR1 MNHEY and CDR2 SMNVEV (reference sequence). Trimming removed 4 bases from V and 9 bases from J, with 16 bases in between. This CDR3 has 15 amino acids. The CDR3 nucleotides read TGTGCCAGCAGTTCAATCTTGGGCAGGGGTTCACCCCTCCACTTT. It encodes CASSSILGRGSPLHF.

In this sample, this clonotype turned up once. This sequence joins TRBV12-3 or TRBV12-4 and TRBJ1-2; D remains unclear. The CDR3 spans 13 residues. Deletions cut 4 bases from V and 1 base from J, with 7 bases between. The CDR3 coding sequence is TGTGCCAGCAGTTCCTTTATTAACTATGGCTACACCTTC. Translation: CASSSFINYGYTF.

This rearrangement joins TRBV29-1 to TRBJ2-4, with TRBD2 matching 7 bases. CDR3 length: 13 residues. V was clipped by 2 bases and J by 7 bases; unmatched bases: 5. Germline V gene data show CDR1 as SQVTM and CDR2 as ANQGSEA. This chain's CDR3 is CSVESHGGNIQYF. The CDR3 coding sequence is TGCAGCGTTGAAAGTCACGGGGGGAACATTCAGTACTTC. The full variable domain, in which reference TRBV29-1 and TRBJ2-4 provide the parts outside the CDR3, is SAVISQKPSRDICQRGTSLTIQCQVDSQVTMMFWYRQQPGQSLTLIATANQGSEATYESGFVIDKFPISRPNLTFSTLTVSNMSPEDSSIYLCSVESHGGNIQYFGAGTRLSVL.

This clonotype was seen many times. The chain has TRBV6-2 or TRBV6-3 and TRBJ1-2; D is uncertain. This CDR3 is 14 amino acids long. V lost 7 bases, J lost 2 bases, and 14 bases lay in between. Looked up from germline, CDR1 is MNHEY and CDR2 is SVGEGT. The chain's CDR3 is CASTPSSVNYGYTF. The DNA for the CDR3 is TGTGCCAGCACCCCTTCCTCTGTAAACTATGGCTACACCTTC.

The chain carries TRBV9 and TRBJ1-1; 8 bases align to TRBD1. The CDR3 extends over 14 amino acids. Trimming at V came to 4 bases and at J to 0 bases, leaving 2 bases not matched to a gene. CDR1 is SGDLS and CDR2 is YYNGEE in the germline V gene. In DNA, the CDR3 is TGTGCCAGCAGCACAGGGGGGGTGAACACTGAAGCTTTCTTT. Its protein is CASSTGGVNTEAFF. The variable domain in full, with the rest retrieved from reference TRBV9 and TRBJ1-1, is DSGVTQTPKHLITATGQRVTLRCSPRSGDLSVYWYQQSLDQGLQFLIQYYNGEERAKGNILERFSAQQFPDLHSELNLSSLELGDSALYFCASSTGGVNTEAFFGQGTRLTVV.

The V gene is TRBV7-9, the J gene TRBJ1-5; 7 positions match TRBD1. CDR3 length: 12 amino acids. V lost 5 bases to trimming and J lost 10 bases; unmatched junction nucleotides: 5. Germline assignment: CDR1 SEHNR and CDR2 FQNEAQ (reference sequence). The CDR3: CASSPNRGPQHF. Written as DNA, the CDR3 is TGTGCCAGCAGCCCTAACAGGGGACCCCAGCATTTT.

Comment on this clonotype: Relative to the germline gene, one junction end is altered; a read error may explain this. CDR3 residues: CASGLETNTEAFF. In DNA, the CDR3 is TGTGCTAGTGGTTTGGAGACAAACACTGAAGCCTTCTTT. This sequence joins TRBV12-5 and TRBJ1-1; D remains ambiguous. This CDR3 is built from 13 residues. The germline gives CDR1 LGHNT, CDR2 FRNRAP.

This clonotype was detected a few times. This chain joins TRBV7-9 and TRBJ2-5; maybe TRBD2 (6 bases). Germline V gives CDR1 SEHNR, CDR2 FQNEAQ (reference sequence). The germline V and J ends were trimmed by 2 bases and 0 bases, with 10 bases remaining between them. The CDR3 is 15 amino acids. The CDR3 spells CASSLLGDYQETQYF. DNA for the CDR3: TGTGCCAGCAGCTTATTAGGGGACTACCAAGAGACCCAGTACTTC. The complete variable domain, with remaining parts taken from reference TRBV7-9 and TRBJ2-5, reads DTGVSQNPRHKITKRGQNVTFRCDPISEHNRLYWYRQTLGQGPEFLTYFQNEAQLEKSRLLSDRFSAERPKGSFSTLEIQRTEQGDSAMYLCASSLLGDYQETQYFGPGTRLLVL.

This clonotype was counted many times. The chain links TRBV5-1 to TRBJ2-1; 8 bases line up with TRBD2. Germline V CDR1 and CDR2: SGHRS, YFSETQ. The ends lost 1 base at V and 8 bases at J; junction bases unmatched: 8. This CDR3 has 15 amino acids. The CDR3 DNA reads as TGCGCCAGCAGCTTGACTAGCGGTGACTTCGATGAGCAGTTCTTC. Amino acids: CASSLTSGDFDEQFF. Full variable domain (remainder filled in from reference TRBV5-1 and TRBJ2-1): KAGVTQTPRYLIKTRGQQVTLSCSPISGHRSVSWYQQTPGQGLQFLFEYFSETQRNKGNFPGRFSGRQFSNSRSEMNVSTLELGDSALYLCASSLTSGDFDEQFFGPGTRLTVL.

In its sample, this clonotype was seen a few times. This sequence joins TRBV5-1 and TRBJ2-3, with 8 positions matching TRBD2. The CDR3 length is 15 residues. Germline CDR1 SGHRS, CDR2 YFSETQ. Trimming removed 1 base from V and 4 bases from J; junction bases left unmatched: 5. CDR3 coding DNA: TGCGCCAGCAGCTTGACAGCGGGGGTTTCAGATACGCAGTATTTT. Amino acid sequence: CASSLTAGVSDTQYF.

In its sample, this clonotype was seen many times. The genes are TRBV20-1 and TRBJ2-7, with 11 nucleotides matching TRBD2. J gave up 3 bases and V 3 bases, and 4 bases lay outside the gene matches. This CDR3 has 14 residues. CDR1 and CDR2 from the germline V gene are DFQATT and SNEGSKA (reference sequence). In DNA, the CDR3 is TGCAGTGCTAGTAGTCTAGCGGGGGGCTACGAGCAGTACTTC. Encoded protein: CSASSLAGGYEQYF.

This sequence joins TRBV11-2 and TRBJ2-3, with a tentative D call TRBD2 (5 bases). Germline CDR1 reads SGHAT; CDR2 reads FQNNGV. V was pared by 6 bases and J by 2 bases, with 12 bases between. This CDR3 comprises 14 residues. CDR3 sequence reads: CASSWGVLTDTQYF. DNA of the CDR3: TGTGCCAGCAGTTGGGGAGTGCTCACAGATACGCAGTATTTT.

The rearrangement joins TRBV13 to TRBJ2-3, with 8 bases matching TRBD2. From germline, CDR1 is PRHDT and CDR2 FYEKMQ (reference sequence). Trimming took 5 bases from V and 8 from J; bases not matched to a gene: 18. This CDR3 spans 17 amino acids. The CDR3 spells CASSPPPLSGGVGTQYF. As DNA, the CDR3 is TGTGCCAGCAGCCCCCCTCCGTTGAGCGGGGGAGTGGGTACGCAGTATTTT.

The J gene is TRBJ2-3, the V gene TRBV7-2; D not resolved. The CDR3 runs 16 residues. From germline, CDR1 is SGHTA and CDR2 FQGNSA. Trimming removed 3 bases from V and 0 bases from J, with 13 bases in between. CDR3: CASSFRPRTSTDTQYF. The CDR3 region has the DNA TGTGCCAGCAGCTTCCGGCCTAGAACCAGCACAGATACGCAGTATTTT.

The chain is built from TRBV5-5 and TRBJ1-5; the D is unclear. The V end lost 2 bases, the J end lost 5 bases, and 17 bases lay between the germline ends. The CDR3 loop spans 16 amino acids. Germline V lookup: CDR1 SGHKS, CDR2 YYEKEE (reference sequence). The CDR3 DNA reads TGTGCCAGCAGCTTTTTATACGGGAAAACTCATCAGCCCCAGCATTTT. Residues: CASSFLYGKTHQPQHF.

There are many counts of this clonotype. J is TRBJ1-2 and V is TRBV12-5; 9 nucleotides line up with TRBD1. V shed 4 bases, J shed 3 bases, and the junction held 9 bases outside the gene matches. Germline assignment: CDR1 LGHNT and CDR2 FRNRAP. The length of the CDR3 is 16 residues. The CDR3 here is CASGSVGQGVDYGYTF. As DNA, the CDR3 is TGTGCTAGTGGTTCGGTGGGACAGGGAGTGGACTATGGCTACACCTTC.

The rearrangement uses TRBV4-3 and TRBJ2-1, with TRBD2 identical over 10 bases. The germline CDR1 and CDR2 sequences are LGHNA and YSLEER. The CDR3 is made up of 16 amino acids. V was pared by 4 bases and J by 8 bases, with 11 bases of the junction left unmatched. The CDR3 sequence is CASSRRGTSAFDEQFF. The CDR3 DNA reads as TGCGCCAGCAGCCGCCGGGGGACTAGCGCTTTCGATGAGCAGTTCTTC.

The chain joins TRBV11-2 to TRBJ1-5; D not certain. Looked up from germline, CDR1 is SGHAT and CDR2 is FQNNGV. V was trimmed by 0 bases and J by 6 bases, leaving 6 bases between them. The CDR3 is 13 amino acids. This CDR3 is CASSLDYGQPQHF. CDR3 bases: TGTGCCAGCAGCTTAGATTATGGTCAGCCCCAGCATTTT.

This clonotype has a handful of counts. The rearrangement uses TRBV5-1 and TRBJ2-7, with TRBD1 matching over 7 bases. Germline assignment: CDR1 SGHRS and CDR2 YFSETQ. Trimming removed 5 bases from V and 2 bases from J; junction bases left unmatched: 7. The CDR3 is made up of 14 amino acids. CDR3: CASRRRQGAYEQYF. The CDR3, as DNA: TGCGCCAGCAGGAGGAGGCAGGGGGCCTACGAGCAGTACTTC.

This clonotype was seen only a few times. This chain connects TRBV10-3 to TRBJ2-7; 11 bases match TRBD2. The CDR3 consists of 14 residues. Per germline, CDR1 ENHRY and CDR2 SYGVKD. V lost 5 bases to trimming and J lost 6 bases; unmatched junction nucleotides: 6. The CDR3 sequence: CAISLELAGVEQYF. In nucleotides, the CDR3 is TGTGCCATCAGTCTGGAACTAGCGGGGGTCGAGCAGTACTTC.